These 2 T cell receptor beta chains share one sample of origin, sequenced in a study of blood T cells in healthy people across ages. Sample-barcoded 5' priming and a J-beta primer mix drove a second PCR of roughly 6 to 12 cycles. TCRdb called the 5' RACE reads again in MiXCR, with one record for every CDR3 protein. The sample yields 1.5 million to 1.9 million distinct CDR3 sequences, roughly 43% seen once. The sample was blood. Source of these receptors: a woman aged 18-30 years in good health.

In this sample, this clonotype turned up a few times. This chain uses TRBV3-1 with TRBJ2-1, with D perhaps TRBD2 (5 bases). The CDR3 extends over 16 amino acids. From germline, CDR1 is LGHDT and CDR2 YNNKEL (reference sequence). The V and J ends lost 7 bases and 8 bases respectively, with 24 bases between them. CDR3 bases: TGTGCCAGCACCCCTCGAGGGTCCAATTTCATGGATGAGCAGTTCTTC. This codes for CASTPRGSNFMDEQFF.

This sequence joins TRBV12-3 or TRBV12-4 and TRBJ1-2; maybe TRBD1 (6 bases). The CDR3 is 14 amino acids. V was shortened by 2 bases and J by 5 bases, with 12 bases between the two germline ends. The CDR3 coding sequence is TGTGCCAGCAGTTTAACCGAGGGGGGTTATGGCTACACCTTC. It translates to CASSLTEGGYGYTF.